The clone carrying this T cell receptor beta chain was observed a handful of times. Deletions cut 0 bases from V and 6 bases from J, with 11 bases between. The CDR3 is made up of 15 amino acids. CDR1 is LNHDA, CDR2 SQIVND, per germline (reference sequence). This entry is derived from a study of T cells in Graves' hyperthyroidism and ophthalmopathy. Using RNA transcripts as the source, TCR beta CDR3 regions were amplified. An initial round of RT-PCR targeting the TCR CDR3 relied on the HTBI primer set. A single record per CDR3 protein comes from TCRdb applying MiXCR to the multiplex PCR reads. The sample records over 650,000 distinct CDR3 sequences, 45% being singletons.

The J gene is TRBJ1-4, the V gene TRBV19; D is possibly TRBD1 (5 bases). This TCR came from an adult man with Graves' disease, either hyperthyroidism or ophthalmopathy (not recorded which). The sequenced sample consisted of peripheral blood or thyroid tissue (not recorded which). The DNA for the CDR3 is TGTGCCAGTAGTATAGATAATCAGGGCGATGAAAAACTGTTTTTT. Its translation: CASSIDNQGDEKLFF.